This note documents a single T cell receptor (beta chain) sequence. What it binds is unknown. Germline-derived CDR1 and CDR2 are ENHRY and SYGVKD. The CDR3 runs to 17 residues. Deletions cut 1 base from V and 5 bases from J, with 20 bases between. These data belong to a study of T cell responses to AZD1222 COVID-19 vaccine. General observations from the study: Dominant CD4 TCR responses targeted spike regions 160-218 and 743-854.

Repertoires were generated with immunoSEQ multiplex PCR, while TCRdb's copy carries only in-frame clones and drops some. The table lists about 86,000 clones, around 80% of them singletons. J is TRBJ1-2 and V is TRBV10-3; the D gene is possibly TRBD1 (5 bases). This clonotype originated in an adult in good health. Here the sequenced sample was peripheral blood, taken on day 0 of AZD1222 vaccination. The CDR3 spells CAISELNLGEGKYGYTF. CDR3 DNA sequence: TGTGCCATCAGTGAGTTGAACTTAGGGGAAGGGAAGTATGGCTACACCTTC.